This entry lists 21 T cell receptor beta chains sequenced from one sample in a study of shared clonotypes between healthy human individuals. Measured with immunoSEQ multiplex PCR; TCRdb has only the in-frame clones, and not every one. The profile shows about 600,000 clones, more than 95% of them singletons. Sequenced: naive CD4+ T cells sorted from blood. Subset: CD45RA+ positively selected. The receptors shown here come from a woman aged 30 to 39 in good health.

The genes are TRBV19 and TRBJ1-5; 8 nucleotides agree with TRBD1. This CDR3 has 15 residues. CDR1 is LNHDA, CDR2 SQIVND, per germline (reference sequence). The ends lost 4 bases at V and 0 bases at J; junction bases unmatched: 2. CDR3 in amino acids: CASSTDRGSNQPQHF. In DNA, the CDR3 is TGTGCCAGTAGTACCGACAGGGGTAGCAATCAGCCCCAGCATTTT.

The chain combines TRBV7-7 with TRBJ2-1; TRBD2 matches at 15 bases. The CDR3 loop spans 15 amino acids. Per germline, CDR1 SSHAT and CDR2 FNYEAQ (reference sequence). V lost 5 bases and J lost 6; bases outside the gene matches: 2. CDR3: CASSPGLAGGNEQFF. CDR3 in DNA: TGTGCCAGCAGCCCGGGACTAGCGGGAGGCAATGAGCAGTTCTTC.

V usage is TRBV4-2 and J usage is TRBJ2-7; D uncertain. The V end was cut by 0 bases, the J end by 3 bases, with 15 bases between. Germline V gives CDR1 LGHNA, CDR2 YNFKEQ. CDR3 length: 16 amino acids. CDR3: CASSQDSLDERYEQYF. Here the CDR3 DNA reads TGTGCCAGCAGCCAAGATTCCCTCGACGAGCGCTACGAGCAGTACTTC.

The chain recombines TRBV15 with TRBJ1-6; no clear D. The ends were cut back, 0 bases at V and 10 bases at J, with 7 bases in the middle. The CDR3 totals 13 residues. Germline-derived CDR1 and CDR2 are LNHNV and YYDKDF (reference sequence). This CDR3 is CATSRDRGSPLHF. In DNA form, the CDR3 reads TGTGCCACCAGCAGAGATCGAGGATCACCCCTCCACTTT.

CDR3 in DNA: TGTGCCAGCAGCTTAAGGTTTTCCCCCTACGAGCAGTACTTC. Amino acids: CASSLRFSPYEQYF. The chain uses TRBV11-2 and TRBJ2-7; D unresolved. The CDR3 sequence is 14 residues long. Trimming took 2 bases from V and 2 from J, leaving 10 bases between them. Germline values: CDR1 SGHAT, CDR2 FQNNGV.

The genes are TRBV6-1 and TRBJ1-5; TRBD1 agrees at 8 bases. V dropped 4 bases and J dropped 4; count of bases not matched to a gene: 6. The CDR3 covers 15 residues. Germline CDR1 is MNHNS and CDR2 is SASEGT. CDR3 in DNA: TGTGCCAGCAGTGGGTGGACAGGGCTTAATCAGCCCCAGCATTTT. This encodes CASSGWTGLNQPQHF.

J is TRBJ2-5 and V is TRBV30; D possibly corresponds to TRBD1 (5 bases). CDR1 and CDR2 (germline): GTSNPN, SVGIG (reference sequence). Trimming removed 1 base at V and 5 bases at J, with 5 bases between. CDR3 length equals 11 residues. CDR3 in amino acids: CAWSGQETQYF. DNA for the CDR3: TGTGCCTGGAGTGGACAGGAGACCCAGTACTTC.

This chain connects TRBV28 to TRBJ1-4; maybe TRBD1 (6 bases). Trimming left V 6 bases short and J 5 bases short, with 19 bases between. The CDR3 is 16 amino acids. From germline, CDR1 is MDHEN and CDR2 SYDVKM. The CDR3 reads CASSSGTSPRNEKLFF. As DNA, the CDR3 is TGTGCCAGCAGCTCCGGGACAAGCCCGCGGAATGAAAAACTGTTTTTT.

This chain links TRBV28 with TRBJ2-4; TRBD2 might be the D (6 bases). This CDR3 spans 14 amino acids. Germline V gene lookup returns CDR1 MDHEN and CDR2 SYDVKM. Trimming removed 4 bases from V and 5 bases from J, with 12 bases in between. The CDR3: CASSYQGLENIQYF. In DNA, the CDR3 is TGTGCCAGCAGTTACCAGGGACTCGAAAACATTCAGTACTTC.

This chain links TRBV23-1 with TRBJ2-3, with 11 bases that match TRBD2. TRBV23-1 is noted as an ORF with a role that remains uncertain. The CDR3 length is 16 residues. Trimming removed 0 bases from V and 2 bases from J; junction bases left unmatched: 1. The CDR3 loop reads CASSQSGLAVTDTQYF. Written as DNA, the CDR3 is TGCGCCAGCAGTCAATCGGGACTAGCGGTCACAGATACGCAGTATTTT.

The chain is built from TRBV5-1 and TRBJ2-3, with D hard to call. The V end lost 3 bases, the J end lost 6 bases, and 8 bases lay between the germline ends. Germline lookup yields CDR1 SGHRS and CDR2 YFSETQ. The CDR3 has 12 amino acids. The CDR3 DNA follows: TGCGCCAGCAGCTCGTCTATGGATACGCAGTATTTT. It yields the protein CASSSSMDTQYF.

The genes are TRBV27 and TRBJ2-2; the D gene is possibly TRBD2 (6 bases). The germline CDR1 and CDR2 sequences are MNHEY and SMNVEV (reference sequence). The CDR3 loop spans 14 amino acids. V gave up 7 bases and J gave up 2 bases, with 11 bases separating them. CDR3 in amino acids: CASKRLGNTGELFF. The CDR3 DNA is TGTGCCAGCAAGCGACTAGGAAACACCGGGGAGCTGTTTTTT.

The genes are TRBV7-9 and TRBJ2-1; 7 bases align to TRBD2. V dropped 5 bases and J dropped 2; count of bases not matched to a gene: 6. Germline CDR1 reads SEHNR; CDR2 reads FQNEAQ (reference sequence). There are 15 residues in the CDR3. The CDR3 nucleotides read TGTGCCAGCAGCGAGCGGGGAGCCCCCTACAATGAGCAGTTCTTC. It is translated as CASSERGAPYNEQFF.

The rearrangement links TRBV7-7 to TRBJ2-1, with 9 positions matching TRBD2. The germline V gene has CDR1 SSHAT and CDR2 FNYEAQ (reference sequence). With 1 base clipped from V and 4 bases from J, the junction kept 11 bases outside the gene matches. The CDR3 loop spans 18 amino acids. The CDR3 loop reads CASSLDPPGSGGYNEQFF. The CDR3 coding sequence is TGTGCCAGCAGCTTAGATCCACCCGGGAGCGGGGGGTACAATGAGCAGTTCTTC.

The chain joins TRBV2 to TRBJ1-2, with a weak D call TRBD1 (6 bases). This CDR3 has 14 residues. V was clipped by 6 bases and J by 7 bases, with 18 bases between them. The V gene's germline CDR1 is SNHLY and CDR2 FYNNEI. Written as DNA, the CDR3 is TGTGCCAGCAGCCAGGACAGCAAAGGGGGTGGCTACACCTTC. Translation gives CASSQDSKGGGYTF. The whole variable domain, remainder taken from reference TRBV2 and TRBJ1-2, is EPEVTQTPSHQVTQMGQEVILRCVPISNHLYFYWYRQILGQKVEFLVSFYNNEISEKSEIFDDQFSVERPDGSNFTLKIRSTKLEDSAMYFCASSQDSKGGGYTFGSGTRLTVV.

The chain couples TRBV28 to TRBJ2-5; TRBD2 agrees at 14 bases. CDR3 length equals 19 residues. The trim removed 2 bases at V and 4 bases at J, leaving 12 bases unmatched. The germline V gene encodes CDR1 MDHEN and CDR2 SYDVKM. The chain's CDR3 is CASSLKYRLAGGPGETQYF. The CDR3 DNA is TGTGCCAGCAGTTTAAAGTATCGACTAGCGGGAGGGCCTGGAGAGACCCAGTACTTC.

The chain joins TRBV2 to TRBJ2-7, with D perhaps being TRBD1 or TRBD2 (5 bases each). Germline V lookup: CDR1 SNHLY, CDR2 FYNNEI. The CDR3 contains 16 residues. Trimming took 2 bases from V and 3 from J, leaving 17 bases between them. As DNA, the CDR3 is TGTGCCAGCAGTGAATGGGGACCCGGAGGAAGCTACGAGCAGTACTTC. It specifies CASSEWGPGGSYEQYF. The full variable domain, its missing parts supplied by reference TRBV2 and TRBJ2-7, is EPEVTQTPSHQVTQMGQEVILRCVPISNHLYFYWYRQILGQKVEFLVSFYNNEISEKSEIFDDQFSVERPDGSNFTLKIRSTKLEDSAMYFCASSEWGPGGSYEQYFGPGTRLTVT.

This chain uses TRBV18 with TRBJ1-1, with 9 bases identical to TRBD1. The CDR3 has 17 amino acids. Germline-derived CDR1 and CDR2 are KGHSH and LQKENI. V shed 3 bases, J shed 3 bases, and the junction held 11 bases outside the gene matches. In DNA form, the CDR3 reads TGTGCCAGCTCACCCCCAACAGGGGGCGCGGTGGACACTGAAGCTTTCTTT. Translation: CASSPPTGGAVDTEAFF.

The chain links TRBV5-1 to TRBJ1-3; D not resolved. The CDR3 loop spans 16 amino acids. CDR1 is SGHRS, CDR2 YFSETQ, per germline. V was clipped by 4 bases and J by 3 bases, with 17 bases between them. This CDR3 is CASSPSSRGSGNTIYF. Written as DNA, the CDR3 is TGCGCCAGCAGCCCCTCTTCTCGTGGCAGTGGAAACACCATATATTTT.

CDR3 nucleotide sequence: TGTGCCAGCAGTTTTGGGACTTCCTACGAGCAGTACTTC. Translated: CASSFGTSYEQYF. The chain links TRBV28 to TRBJ2-7; possibly TRBD2 for D (6 bases). There are 13 residues in the CDR3. V was trimmed by 3 bases and J by 1 base, leaving 7 bases between them. Germline values: CDR1 MDHEN, CDR2 SYDVKM.

The gene calls are TRBV11-3 and TRBJ2-2; D perhaps matches TRBD1 (5 bases). The CDR3 length is 14 residues. Trimming left V 5 bases short and J 6 bases short, with 13 bases between. CDR1 is SGHNT and CDR2 is YENEEA in the germline V gene. CDR3 sequence (DNA): TGTGCCAGCAGCCCACAGGCCTTTCCCGGGGAGCTGTTTTTT. Its translation is CASSPQAFPGELFF.